Presented here are 5 T cell receptor beta chains from one specimen sequenced in a study of T cells after yellow fever vaccination. Each CDR3 protein is one row after TCRdb ran MiXCR on the 5' RACE reads. Found here are approximately 550,000 distinct CDR3 sequences, roughly 13% of them singletons; the top ten hold roughly an eighth. Material: PBMCs, obtained on the day of the yellow fever booster vaccination. The receptors stem from a young man who received the YFV17D yellow fever vaccine.

A few counts support this clonotype. This chain uses TRBV7-2 with TRBJ2-2; 7 bases match TRBD2. Per the germline V gene, CDR1 is SGHTA and CDR2 is FQGNSA. J gave up 3 bases and V 7 bases, and 14 bases lay outside the gene matches. The CDR3 spans 17 residues. The CDR3 loop reads CASKKGSTSAYTGELFF. The DNA of the CDR3 is TGTGCCAGCAAAAAAGGGTCAACTAGCGCCTACACCGGGGAGCTGTTTTTT.

J is TRBJ1-1 and V is TRBV29-1, with D hard to call. The CDR3 length is 12 residues. The V end was cut by 3 bases, the J end by 2 bases, with 7 bases between. Germline V gene data show CDR1 as SQVTM and CDR2 as ANQGSEA. CDR3 protein: CSVEEGNTEAFF. The CDR3 coding sequence is TGCAGCGTTGAGGAAGGTAACACTGAAGCTTTCTTT. The full variable domain, rest sourced from reference TRBV29-1 and TRBJ1-1, is SAVISQKPSRDICQRGTSLTIQCQVDSQVTMMFWYRQQPGQSLTLIATANQGSEATYESGFVIDKFPISRPNLTFSTLTVSNMSPEDSSIYLCSVEEGNTEAFFGQGTRLTVV.

This clonotype has more than one count but fewer than ten. This chain connects TRBV10-3 to TRBJ1-1; D call uncertain. V was clipped by 3 bases and J by 7 bases, with 12 bases between them. The CDR3 spans 13 residues. Germline loops: CDR1 ENHRY, CDR2 SYGVKD. CDR3 amino acids: CAISEKIGFEAFF. CDR3 DNA: TGTGCCATCAGTGAAAAAATTGGGTTTGAAGCTTTCTTT.

This clonotype was counted between two and nine times. V gene TRBV4-2 combines with J gene TRBJ1-3; TRBD1 aligns across 7 bases. The ends lost 2 bases at V and 7 bases at J; junction bases unmatched: 5. Germline CDR1 and CDR2: LGHNA and YNFKEQ. CDR3 length: 14 amino acids. CDR3 nucleotide sequence: TGTGCCAGCAGCCAACCACAGGGGAGGAACACCATATATTTT. Its translation is CASSQPQGRNTIYF.

This clonotype has only a few counts. The V call is TRBV27, the J call TRBJ2-5, with 7 bases aligning to TRBD1. Germline CDR1 and CDR2: MNHEY and SMNVEV (reference sequence). This CDR3 comprises 14 residues. J gave up 5 bases and V 5 bases, and 8 bases lay outside the gene matches. This CDR3 is CASSRQGAWETQYF. The CDR3 nucleotides read TGTGCCAGCAGTCGACAGGGAGCCTGGGAGACCCAGTACTTC.